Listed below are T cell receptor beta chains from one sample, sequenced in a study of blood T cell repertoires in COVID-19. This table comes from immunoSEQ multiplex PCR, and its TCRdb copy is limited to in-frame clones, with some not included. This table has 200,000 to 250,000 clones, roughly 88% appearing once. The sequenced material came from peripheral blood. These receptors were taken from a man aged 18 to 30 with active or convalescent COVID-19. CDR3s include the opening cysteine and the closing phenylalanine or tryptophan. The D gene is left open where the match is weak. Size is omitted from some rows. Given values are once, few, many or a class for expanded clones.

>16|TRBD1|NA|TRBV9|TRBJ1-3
TGTGCCAGCAGCGTAGCTGAACAGGGGGTGAGAAACACCATATATTTT
CASSVAEQGVRNTIYF
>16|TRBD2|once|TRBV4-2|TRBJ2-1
TGTGCCAGCAGCCAAGATATGACGGGGGGCTACAATGAGCAGTTCTTC
CASSQDMTGGYNEQFF
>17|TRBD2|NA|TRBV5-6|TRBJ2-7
TGTGCCAGCAGCTTGGCACTAGCGGGGGTCAGCTCCTACGAGCAGTACTTC
CASSLALAGVSSYEQYF
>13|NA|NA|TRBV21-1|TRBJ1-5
TGTGCCAGCAGCTCCCCTTGCAATCAGCCCCAGCATTTT
CASSSPCNQPQHF
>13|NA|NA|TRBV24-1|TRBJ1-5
TGTGCCACCAGTGATAGAGGCAATCAGCCCCAGCATTTT
CATSDRGNQPQHF
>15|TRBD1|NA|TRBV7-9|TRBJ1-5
TGTGCCAGCAGCATCGGGACAGGGTGGGGACAGCCCCAGCATTTT
CASSIGTGWGQPQHF
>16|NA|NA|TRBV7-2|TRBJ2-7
TGTGCCAGCAGCTTAGCGCCCCCCAGCGCCTCCTACGAGCAGTACTTC
CASSLAPPSASYEQYF
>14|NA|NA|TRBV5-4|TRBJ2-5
TGTGCCAGCAGCCACCGGGACACGCAAGAGACCCAGTACTTC
CASSHRDTQETQYF
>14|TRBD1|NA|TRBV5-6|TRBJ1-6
TGTGCCAGCAGCTTGTCCGGACAGGGACAATCCCTCCACTTT
CASSLSGQGQSLHF
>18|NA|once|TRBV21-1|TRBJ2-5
TGTGCCAGCAGCCCCCAAAACGATAGCGGTCGAGCCCCAGAGACCCAGTACTTC
CASSPQNDSGRAPETQYF
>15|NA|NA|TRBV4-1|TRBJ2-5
TGCGCCAGCAGCCAAGTTCACGACGGAGCGGGGACCCAGTACTTC
CASSQVHDGAGTQYF
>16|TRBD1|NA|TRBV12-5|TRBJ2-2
TGTGCTAGTGGTACGACAGGGACCCCGAACACCGGGGAGCTGTTTTTT
CASGTTGTPNTGELFF
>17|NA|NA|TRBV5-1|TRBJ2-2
TGCGCCAGCAGCTTGGGCGGAGCCGTGGTGAACACCGGGGAGCTGTTTTTT
CASSLGGAVVNTGELFF
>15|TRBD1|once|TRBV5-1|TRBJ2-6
TGCGCCAGCAGCCTACTGACAGGGCGGGCCAACGTCCTGACTTTC
CASSLLTGRANVLTF
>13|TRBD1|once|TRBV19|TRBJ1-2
TGTGCCAGCCGGGACAGGTCTTTCTATGGCTACACCTTC
CASRDRSFYGYTF
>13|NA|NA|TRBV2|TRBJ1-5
TGTGCCACACAAACTATGGGCAATCAGCCCCAGCATTTT
CATQTMGNQPQHF
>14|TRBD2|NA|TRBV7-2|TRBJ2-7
TGTGCCAGCAGCCCAGGACTAGCTAGCAACGAGCAGTACTTC
CASSPGLASNEQYF
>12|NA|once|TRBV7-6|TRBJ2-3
TGTGCCAGCAGCTCGTACAGGGATACGCAGTATTTT
CASSSYRDTQYF
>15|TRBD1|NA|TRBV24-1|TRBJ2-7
TGTGCCACCAGTGATCCCCGGACAGGGTCCTACGAGCAGTACTTC
CATSDPRTGSYEQYF
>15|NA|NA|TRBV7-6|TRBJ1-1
TGTGCCAGCAGCCCTAGGACGGGGGGCAACACTGAAGCTTTCTTT
CASSPRTGGNTEAFF
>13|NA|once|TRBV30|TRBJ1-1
TGTGCCTGGAGTAACAGGGCCTACACTGAAGCTTTCTTT
CAWSNRAYTEAFF
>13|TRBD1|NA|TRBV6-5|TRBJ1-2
TGTGCCAGCACTCTGGGTTGGACAGGGGAATACACCTTC
CASTLGWTGEYTF
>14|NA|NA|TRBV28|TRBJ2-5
TGTGCCAGCAGTCCGGGGTTAGTTGGTGAGACCCAGTACTTC
CASSPGLVGETQYF
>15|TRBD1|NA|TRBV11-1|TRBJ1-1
TGTGCCAGCAGCCCTACAGGGGGCGCGAGCACTGAAGCTTTCTTT
CASSPTGGASTEAFF